This T cell receptor (beta chain) was sequenced during a study of T cell responses to AZD1222 COVID-19 vaccine (dated by TCRdb to the early 2020s). For the study in its entirety: A total of roughly 240 trial participants underwent TCR sequencing, of whom some 210 received two doses of AZD1222 and around 26 received two doses of the MenACWY control vaccine. Trial participants were enrolled by age into 18-55, 56-69 and 70-plus year subgroups, with roughly 160, 29 and 62 TCR-sequenced participants respectively. Summary of the overall study and its limitations: Conclusions about previously exposed vaccinees are limited, since just five or six AZD1222 recipients were seropositive for SARS-CoV-2 at baseline. In the small 56-69-year group, the increase in depth fell short of significance, most likely because of low power. Reportedly, almost half of the unique spike-specific TCRs recognized epitopes lying outside the regions that are mutated in the B.1.351 and B.1.1.7 variants. Participants were mostly white British, with more females than males. The authors suggested clonal diversity may have been underestimated. Vaccine-associated CD4 TCRs spanned the whole spike protein, with dominant responses in regions 160-218 and 743-854. Because no day 14 peak-response samples were available, repertoires were characterized only after the peak T cell response. A significant rise in spike-specific TCR breadth and depth was observed after two AZD1222 doses relative to day 0 and relative to MenACWY recipients.

In the germline V gene (reference sequence), CDR1 corresponds to GTSNPN and CDR2 to SVGIG. V has 1 base trimmed and J has 4 bases trimmed; junction bases matching no gene number 10. CDR3 length: 15 amino acids, cysteine to phenylalanine. The sequence is cut down to CDR3 DNA, 45 bases in frame from base 1. With respect to this clone: Its antigen is currently not known. No base quality values were provided; no much bigger clone lies one nucleotide off.

The CDR3 regions of human TCRbeta chains were analyzed by immunosequencing. As for the original processing: TCRs in the repertoires were matched against a reference library of SARS-CoV-2-specific TCRs that had been generated with the MIRA antigen-specificity platform. Breadth was defined as the fraction of unique TCRs that were SARS-CoV-2-associated, and depth was defined as the fraction of total T cells that were SARS-CoV-2-associated. Using the MIRA data, every spike-specific TCR was mapped to the spike region that the TCR reacted to and assigned to either a CD4 or a CD8 class. Log10-transformed breadth and depth values were compared by one-way ANOVA with Sidak's multiple comparisons tests. TCRdb carries this immuneACCESS record with in-frame sequences only. Its versions omit some clonotypes, under half of them owing to an unresolved V gene in the studies checked, with the rest unexplained. Clone size and V and J calls were adopted from that table, with D and trimming inferred from the DNA. Present in this sample are 150,000 or so clones, roughly nine tenths of which were seen just once. The leading ten clones occupy 3.8% of the sample.

According to the study, the label for this sample's time point signals: about 28 days (+/-7) after the second vaccine dose. Because spike-specific TCR depth and breadth did not differ between the two schedules, AZD1222 recipients who got a second dose at roughly 4 weeks were pooled with those who got a second dose at roughly 12 weeks. The vaccinee samples were drawn from two UK trials, COV001 and COV002, one of which was a single-blind randomized controlled phase 2/3 trial testing AZD1222 (ChAdOx1 nCoV-19) in healthy adults. For TCRbeta chain sequencing, PBMC samples from trial participants were taken at day 0 and at day 28 after the second dose.

The sequence joins TRBV30 to TRBJ2-7; 7 junctional bases match TRBD2. The receptor was derived from an adult who received the AZD1222 COVID-19 vaccine. The starting material was peripheral blood, obtained 28 days after the second AZD1222 dose. CDR3 sequence: CAWSGRGVFRYEQYF. The bases read TGTGCCTGGAGTGGCCGGGGGGTTTTCAGGTACGAGCAGTACTTC.